The source of this T cell receptor beta chain is a study of T cell responses to AZD1222 COVID-19 vaccine. Findings and caveats of the study: Clonal diversity was possibly underestimated, and white British individuals and females predominated among donors. Only five or six individuals given AZD1222 were seropositive at baseline. Vaccination with two AZD1222 doses was followed by a rise in Spike-specific TCR breadth and depth. In the spike-specific TCR repertoire, nearly half reportedly target unmutated variant regions.

As regards this clone: The antigen remains undetermined.

Clones were sequenced by immunoSEQ multiplex PCR, and TCRdb holds only the in-frame ones, with some missing. There are some 150,000 clones in the sample; roughly 85% occur only once, and less than 9.5% lies in the top ten. The CDR3 has 14 amino acids. Germline CDR1 SGHAT, CDR2 FQNNGV. V lost 5 bases, J lost 3 bases, and 6 bases stayed unmatched. The chain couples TRBV11-2 to TRBJ2-7; the match to TRBD2 covers 8 bases. The TCR originated in an adult who received the MenACWY meningococcal vaccine as a control. This material consisted of peripheral blood, taken 28 days after the second dose of the MenACWY control vaccine. The chain's CDR3 is CASSVAGPDYEQYF. In DNA, the CDR3 is TGTGCCAGCAGCGTAGCGGGGCCGGACTACGAGCAGTACTTC. Full variable domain (missing parts from reference TRBV11-2 and TRBJ2-7): EAGVAQSPRYKIIEKRQSVAFWCNPISGHATLYWYQQILGQGPKLLIQFQNNGVVDDSQLPKDRFSAERLKGVDSTLKIQPAKLEDSAVYLCASSVAGPDYEQYFGPGTRLTVT.